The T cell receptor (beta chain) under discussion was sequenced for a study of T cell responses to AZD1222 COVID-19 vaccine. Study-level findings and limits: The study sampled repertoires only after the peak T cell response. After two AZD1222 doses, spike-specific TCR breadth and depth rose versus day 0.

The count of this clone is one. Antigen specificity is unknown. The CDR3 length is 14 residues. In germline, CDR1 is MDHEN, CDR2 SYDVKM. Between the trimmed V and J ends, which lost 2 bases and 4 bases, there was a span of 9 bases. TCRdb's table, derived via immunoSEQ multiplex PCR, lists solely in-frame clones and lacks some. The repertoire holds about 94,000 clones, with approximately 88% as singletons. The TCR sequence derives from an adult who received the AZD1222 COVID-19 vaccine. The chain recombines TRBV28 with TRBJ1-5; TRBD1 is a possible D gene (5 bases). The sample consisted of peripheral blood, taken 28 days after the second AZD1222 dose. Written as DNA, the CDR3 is TGTGCCAGCAGTTTAGCCGCAGGGAATCAGCCCCAGCATTTT. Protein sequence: CASSLAAGNQPQHF.